These 15 T cell receptor beta chains were all obtained from the same sample, sequenced in a study of brain T cells in children with intractable seizures. Profiled with immunoSEQ multiplex PCR; TCRdb holds only in-frame clones, not every one. Among 70,000 to 90,000 clones listed, about 92% were seen once. The source was peripheral blood, collected at surgery. The receptors were sampled from a boy in the first two years of life with tuberous sclerosis and intractable seizures.

The chain's CDR3 is CASRRTGDHNYGYTF. The CDR3 coding sequence is TGTGCCAGCAGGAGGACAGGGGATCATAACTATGGCTACACCTTC. The chain recombines TRBV6-6 with TRBJ1-2, with 9 positions matching TRBD1. This CDR3 contains 15 residues. The V segment lost 6 bases and the J segment 1 base; nucleotides outside the gene matches: 6. Germline lookup yields CDR1 MNHNY and CDR2 SVGAGI (reference sequence).

This clone was counted once. The V and J genes are TRBV30 and TRBJ1-1; no definite D call. Germline V CDR1 and CDR2: GTSNPN, SVGIG (reference sequence). The CDR3 has 12 residues. Trimming removed 5 bases from V and 4 bases from J, with 11 bases in between. The DNA of the CDR3 is TGTGCCTGGGGGAGAGAATTCACTGAAGCTTTCTTT. Encoded protein: CAWGREFTEAFF.

The chain recombines TRBV9 with TRBJ2-7; TRBD1 is a possible D gene (6 bases). Germline CDR1 and CDR2: SGDLS and YYNGEE. CDR3 length: 14 residues. The germline V and J ends were trimmed by 0 bases and 7 bases, with 14 bases remaining between them. CDR3 nucleotides: TGTGCCAGCAGCGTAGCTGAGGCAGGGGCAGAGCAGTACTTC. This sequence encodes CASSVAEAGAEQYF.

This clone appeared a few times. V gene TRBV6-5 combines with J gene TRBJ2-1; the D gene could be TRBD1 or TRBD2 (7 bases each). This CDR3 contains 14 residues. Looked up from germline, CDR1 is MNHEY and CDR2 is SVGAGI. Between the trimmed V and J ends, which lost 6 bases and 2 bases, there was a span of 11 bases. In DNA, the CDR3 is TGTGCCAGCAGCCAGGGGGGGCCCTACAATGAGCAGTTCTTC. Protein: CASSQGGPYNEQFF.

This chain uses TRBV11-3 with TRBJ2-2, with 9 bases identical to TRBD2. CDR3 length equals 16 residues. V lost 5 bases, J lost 2 bases, and 6 bases stayed unmatched. Germline CDR1 SGHNT, CDR2 YENEEA. The CDR3 here is CASSPPTSGNTGELFF. Here the CDR3 DNA reads TGTGCCAGCAGCCCCCCGACTAGCGGAAACACCGGGGAGCTGTTTTTT.

The chain combines TRBV6-5 with TRBJ1-4, with TRBD1 as a possible D gene (5 bases). Germline CDR1 MNHEY, CDR2 SVGAGI. The V end lost 5 bases, the J end lost 7 bases, and 14 bases lay between the germline ends. The CDR3 spans 14 residues. The CDR3 nucleotides read TGTGCCAGCAGTCAGCAGGGAGTCAGTGAAAAACTGTTTTTT. The encoded protein is CASSQQGVSEKLFF.

This rearrangement joins TRBV5-8 to TRBJ1-1, with 8 positions matching TRBD1. J gave up 5 bases and V 9 bases, and 15 bases lay outside the gene matches. The CDR3 runs to 15 residues. Germline V gene sequence: CDR1 SGHTS, CDR2 YDEGEE. The CDR3 protein is CAIKRGRGRSTEAFF. In nucleotides, the CDR3 is TGTGCCATCAAAAGGGGCAGGGGGCGGAGTACTGAAGCTTTCTTT.

The chain is built from TRBV9 and TRBJ1-1; maybe TRBD1 (5 bases). CDR1 is SGDLS, CDR2 YYNGEE, per germline. V was cut by 4 bases and J by 0 bases, with 10 bases left in between. This CDR3 has 14 amino acids. CDR3 in DNA: TGTGCCAGCAGCCCGGGACCGGTGAACACTGAAGCTTTCTTT. Amino acids: CASSPGPVNTEAFF.

This chain joins TRBV7-9 and TRBJ2-3; tentative D call: TRBD1 (6 bases). Germline V gene sequence: CDR1 SEHNR, CDR2 FQNEAQ (reference sequence). V dropped 5 bases and J dropped 5 bases, with 17 bases sitting between them. This CDR3 is 15 amino acids long. DNA of the CDR3: TGTGCCAGCAGCGACCCGGACAGAGGTGAAGATACGCAGTATTTT. It encodes CASSDPDRGEDTQYF.

The genes are TRBV5-1 and TRBJ2-3; perhaps D is TRBD1 or TRBD2 (5 bases each). Per germline, CDR1 SGHRS and CDR2 YFSETQ. This CDR3 spans 13 amino acids. The germline V and J ends were trimmed by 3 bases and 5 bases, with 10 bases remaining between them. In DNA, the CDR3 is TGCGCCAGCAGCTGGGGGACCGAAGATACGCAGTATTTT. This translates into CASSWGTEDTQYF.

The genes are TRBV5-1 and TRBJ2-1, with D possibly being TRBD2 (7 bases). CDR3 size: 17 residues. Germline CDR1 SGHRS, CDR2 YFSETQ. The germline V and J ends were trimmed by 4 bases and 0 bases, with 17 bases remaining between them. The CDR3 DNA reads TGCGCCAGCAGCCGGAGGGGGGGACTACTCTCCTACAATGAGCAGTTCTTC. This gives the protein CASSRRGGLLSYNEQFF.

J is TRBJ2-7 and V is TRBV29-1, with 12 bases that match TRBD2. V shed 0 bases and J 4 bases; nucleotides not matched to a gene: 4. Germline V gene sequence: CDR1 SQVTM, CDR2 ANQGSEA. The CDR3 loop spans 15 amino acids. CDR3 region: CSVEDGGLAGYEQYF. Written as DNA, the CDR3 is TGCAGCGTTGAAGATGGAGGACTAGCGGGATACGAGCAGTACTTC.

The chain carries TRBV7-9 and TRBJ1-2; D uncertain. This CDR3 has 12 residues. CDR1 is SEHNR, CDR2 FQNEAQ, per germline (reference sequence). V lost 5 bases and J 6 bases, leaving 10 bases between the germline ends. CDR3 region: CASSGREDGYTF. In DNA, the CDR3 is TGTGCCAGCAGCGGGAGGGAGGATGGCTACACCTTC.

This CDR3 reads CASSQEGRVNQPQHF. The CDR3 region has the DNA TGCGCCAGCAGCCAAGAAGGCAGGGTGAATCAGCCCCAGCATTTT. The J gene is TRBJ1-5, the V gene TRBV4-1, with D tentatively TRBD1 (5 bases). The CDR3 is 15 residues long. The germline gives CDR1 MGHRA, CDR2 YSYEKL. Trimming shortened V by 0 bases and J by 4 bases, and 10 bases separated the two germline ends.

This clone was observed a single time. V usage is TRBV2 and J usage is TRBJ1-2, with 7 bases identical to TRBD1. Germline V gene data show CDR1 as SNHLY and CDR2 as FYNNEI. CDR3 length equals 16 residues. V was pared by 2 bases and J by 0 bases, with 6 bases of the junction left unmatched. In DNA form, the CDR3 reads TGTGCCAGCAGTGAAAGAGGGGGCAGGCCTAACTATGGCTACACCTTC. It encodes CASSERGGRPNYGYTF.